These 14 T cell receptor beta chains share one sample of origin, sequenced in a study of cytomegalovirus exposure and HLA in healthy donors. 13 Jbeta primers and 60 Vbeta primers were used for the PCR. Sequencing was performed with immunoSEQ multiplex PCR; in TCRdb, only in-frame clones are kept and a portion is missing. The table lists roughly 200,000 clones, around 80% of them singletons. The sample taken for sequencing was PBMCs. The receptor source for this set is a woman in her forties in good health and CMV-seronegative.

This chain joins TRBV18 and TRBJ1-1; unclear D gene. Per germline, CDR1 KGHSH and CDR2 LQKENI. The CDR3 has 13 residues. The V gene lost 4 bases and the J gene lost 1 base, with 7 bases spanning the gap. As DNA, the CDR3 is TGTGCCAGCTCACTGCAGGCGAACACTGAAGCTTTCTTT. Translated: CASSLQANTEAFF. Together with reference TRBV18 and TRBJ1-1, the CDR3 gives the full variable domain: NAGVMQNPRHLVRRRGQEARLRCSPMKGHSHVYWYRQLPEEGLKFMVYLQKENIIDESGMPKERFSAEFPKEGPSILRIQQVVRGDSAAYFCASSLQANTEAFFGQGTRLTVV.

This chain links TRBV5-4 with TRBJ2-3; no definite D call. The germline V gene encodes CDR1 SGHNT and CDR2 YYREEE (reference sequence). CDR3 size: 13 residues. V lost 3 bases, J lost 4 bases, and 9 bases lay in between. CDR3 DNA sequence: TGTGCCAGCAGCTCTGATAGCTCAGATACGCAGTATTTT. Protein: CASSSDSSDTQYF.

This chain uses TRBV7-9 with TRBJ1-1; a weak D match, TRBD1 (5 bases). The CDR3 covers 13 residues. V was clipped by 3 bases and J by 10 bases, with 15 bases between them. Germline V CDR1 and CDR2: SEHNR, FQNEAQ (reference sequence). CDR3: CASSLTAAPPAFF. CDR3 nucleotides: TGTGCCAGCAGCTTGACAGCCGCCCCCCCAGCTTTCTTT.

V is TRBV4-3 and J is TRBJ2-3; 7 positions match TRBD1. This CDR3 spans 19 amino acids. J gave up 1 base and V 4 bases, and 17 bases lay outside the gene matches. Germline CDR1 and CDR2: LGHNA and YSLEER. CDR3 bases: TGCGCCAGCAGCCCCCCCAGAGGGGACAGAACCACCTGCACAGATACGCAGTATTTT. Protein: CASSPPRGDRTTCTDTQYF.

The V gene is TRBV19, the J gene TRBJ1-3, with D uncertain. The CDR3 runs to 12 residues. The V gene lost 3 bases and the J gene lost 4 bases, with 4 bases spanning the gap. Germline CDR1 is LNHDA and CDR2 is SQIVND (reference sequence). CDR3 in amino acids: CASSIRGNTIYF. The CDR3 region has the DNA TGTGCCAGTAGTATCAGGGGAAACACCATATATTTT.

This clone turned up a few times. This chain connects TRBV19 to TRBJ1-6; D is perhaps TRBD1 (5 bases). Trimming pared 9 bases from V and 7 bases from J, leaving 13 bases between. This CDR3 spans 13 amino acids. CDR1 LNHDA and CDR2 SQIVND come from the germline V gene (reference sequence). The CDR3 DNA sequence: TGTGCCAGCCGACAGCTTCGGAATTCACCCCTCCACTTT. Translated, it gives CASRQLRNSPLHF.

V and J are TRBV28 and TRBJ1-5; no clear D gene. The CDR3 covers 14 residues. Between the trimmed V and J ends, which lost 6 bases and 1 base, there was a span of 10 bases. Germline lookup yields CDR1 MDHEN and CDR2 SYDVKM. CDR3 bases: TGTGCCAGCAGAGGAGGGCGAAGCAATCAGCCCCAGCATTTT. It codes for CASRGGRSNQPQHF.

The chain joins TRBV13 to TRBJ2-5; 8 bases agree with TRBD2. V shed 0 bases and J 2 bases; nucleotides not matched to a gene: 5. The CDR3 has 16 amino acids. From germline, CDR1 is PRHDT and CDR2 FYEKMQ (reference sequence). The CDR3 region has the DNA TGTGCCAGCAGCTTAGGGGCGAGCGGGGGACAAGAGACCCAGTACTTC. Translating it yields CASSLGASGGQETQYF.

This clone was detected only once. The gene calls are TRBV7-4 and TRBJ1-3; D possibly corresponds to TRBD1 (5 bases). This CDR3 is 16 amino acids long. Germline CDR1 SGHVT, CDR2 SQSDAQ. The germline V and J ends were trimmed by 7 bases and 0 bases, with 16 bases remaining between them. CDR3 coding DNA: TGTGCCAGCACCACCCCGCGGGGGACCTCTGGAAACACCATATATTTT. Protein sequence: CASTTPRGTSGNTIYF.

Only a few counts were recorded for this clone. V and J are TRBV5-4 and TRBJ1-1, with TRBD1 as a possible D gene (6 bases). Germline lookup yields CDR1 SGHNT and CDR2 YYREEE (reference sequence). The CDR3 is made up of 15 amino acids. Trimming removed 4 bases at V and 0 bases at J, with 13 bases between. CDR3 nucleotides: TGTGCCAGCAGCATGTGGACAGCTTTGAACACTGAAGCTTTCTTT. Translated: CASSMWTALNTEAFF.

The chain joins TRBV11-3 to TRBJ2-5; weak D call: TRBD2 (6 bases). This CDR3 is 14 amino acids long. Germline V lookup: CDR1 SGHNT, CDR2 YENEEA. V lost 3 bases and J lost 2, with 10 bases in between. The CDR3 bases are TGTGCCAGCAGCTTGCCAGCGGGTCAAGAGACCCAGTACTTC. Its translation: CASSLPAGQETQYF.

This chain uses TRBV9 with TRBJ2-1; TRBD1 matches 9 bases. Per germline, CDR1 SGDLS and CDR2 YYNGEE. J gave up 2 bases and V 4 bases, and 4 bases lay outside the gene matches. This CDR3 has 15 amino acids. The CDR3 here is CASSSGQGTYNEQFF. The DNA of the CDR3 is TGTGCCAGCAGCTCCGGACAGGGGACCTACAATGAGCAGTTCTTC.

V usage is TRBV18 and J usage is TRBJ1-1; TRBD1 matches 9 bases. The length of the CDR3 is 14 residues. Germline V lookup: CDR1 KGHSH, CDR2 LQKENI. Losses at the gene ends were 5 bases for V and 3 bases for J; bases not matched to a gene: 4. CDR3 DNA: TGTGCCAGCTCATCCCGACAGGGGGACACTGAAGCTTTCTTT. It yields the protein CASSSRQGDTEAFF.

J is TRBJ1-3 and V is TRBV5-4; D call uncertain. Per germline, CDR1 SGHNT and CDR2 YYREEE (reference sequence). Trimming cost V 4 bases and J 7 bases, with 9 bases left between them. The CDR3 contains 12 residues. In DNA form, the CDR3 reads TGTGCCAGCAGCGCCGAGAGGAACACCATATATTTT. Amino acid sequence: CASSAERNTIYF.